This entry features one T cell receptor (beta chain) sequence. The antigen is unknown. This specimen belongs to a study of cytomegalovirus exposure and HLA in healthy donors. Study-level findings and limits: In vitro confirmation showed a few CMV-associated chains to be CMV antigen specific. Solely CMV serostatus was available to characterize immune exposure. When analyzed later, a missense DCLRE1C variant was found to be linked to TCR beta V- and J-gene trimming.

In the PCR, 60 Vbeta and 13 Jbeta primers were used. Sequencing was performed with immunoSEQ multiplex PCR; in TCRdb, only in-frame clones are kept and a portion is missing. The data contain 120,000 to 150,000 clones, approximately 79% of them seen just once; the ten biggest clones take up less than 3.5%. This TCR came from a woman aged 25 to 39 in good health and CMV-seronegative. Sequenced sample: PBMCs.

In DNA form, the CDR3 reads TGTGCCAGCAGCTTATTGGGTGTGGCGGGGCCAGGGACCCAGTACTTC. Translating gives CASSLLGVAGPGTQYF. This chain connects TRBV5-6 to TRBJ2-5; D possibly corresponds to TRBD2 (6 bases). CDR3 length equals 16 residues. Trimming took 2 bases from V and 7 from J, leaving 21 bases between them. Germline assignment: CDR1 SGHDT and CDR2 YYEEEE.